The 21 T cell receptor beta chains below all came from one sample that was sequenced in a study of radiation and T cells in renal cell carcinoma. The time point denotes: blood 2 weeks post-SBRT. Treatment: 15 Gy SBRT to primary tumor, nephrectomy 4 weeks later. Sequencing was performed with immunoSEQ multiplex PCR; in TCRdb, only in-frame clones are kept and a portion is missing. There are some 120,000 clones in the sample; roughly 91% occur only once, and 5% to 6% lies in the top ten. The specimen comprised blood, sampled from a patient whose treatment included radiotherapy and nephrectomy. The source is a woman aged 70-85 years with renal cell carcinoma.

V and J are TRBV5-4 and TRBJ1-4; D is perhaps TRBD1 (5 bases). The CDR3 is made up of 13 amino acids. V was pared by 4 bases and J by 8 bases, with 12 bases between. Germline V gene lookup returns CDR1 SGHNT and CDR2 YYREEE (reference sequence). CDR3 sequence reads: CASSLGGGEKLFF. For the CDR3, the DNA is TGTGCCAGCAGCCTCGGGGGTGGAGAAAAACTGTTTTTT.

CDR3 DNA: TGTGCCAGTAGTATAAGTCTAGCGGGGATGGGGACCCAGTACTTC. Its translation is CASSISLAGMGTQYF. The chain links TRBV19 to TRBJ2-5, with 9 bases that match TRBD2. CDR1 is LNHDA, CDR2 SQIVND, per germline (reference sequence). The CDR3 extends over 15 amino acids. V dropped 2 bases and J dropped 7; count of bases not matched to a gene: 8. Complete variable domain (other parts from reference TRBV19 and TRBJ2-5): DGGITQSPKYLFRKEGQNVTLSCEQNLNHDAMYWYRQDPGQGLRLIYYSQIVNDFQKGDIAEGYSVSREKKESFPLTVTSAQKNPTAFYLCASSISLAGMGTQYFGPGTRLLVL.

CDR3 loop: CASSQSPGLYNEQFF. CDR3 DNA sequence: TGCGCCAGCAGCCAAAGCCCAGGACTATACAATGAGCAGTTCTTC. The chain joins TRBV5-1 to TRBJ2-1, with a weak D call TRBD2 (6 bases). Per the germline V gene, CDR1 is SGHRS and CDR2 is YFSETQ. The V end lost 4 bases, the J end lost 4 bases, and 15 bases lay between the germline ends. This CDR3 has 15 residues.

This sequence joins TRBV30 and TRBJ1-5; no definite D call. This CDR3 comprises 13 residues. Germline-derived CDR1 and CDR2 are GTSNPN and SVGIG (reference sequence). V dropped 0 bases and J dropped 5 bases, with 8 bases sitting between them. The CDR3 region has the DNA TGTGCCTGGAGTGTAGGGAGCGATCAGCCCCAGCATTTT. Its translation is CAWSVGSDQPQHF.

The chain recombines TRBV5-4 with TRBJ2-7, with D possibly matching TRBD2 (5 bases). The germline V gene encodes CDR1 SGHNT and CDR2 YYREEE (reference sequence). CDR3 length equals 15 residues. V dropped 3 bases and J dropped 6 bases, with 19 bases sitting between them. The CDR3 region is CASSSALGDSSEQYF. CDR3 nucleotides: TGTGCCAGCAGCTCGGCCCTGGGAGATTCCAGCGAGCAGTACTTC.

This clone appeared a single time. The V call is TRBV7-9, the J call TRBJ2-1, with 9 bases that match TRBD2. The germline V gene has CDR1 SEHNR and CDR2 FQNEAQ (reference sequence). The junction had 7 bases not matched to a gene; V was cut back by 3 bases and J by 7 bases. The CDR3 length is 15 residues. CDR3 sequence reads: CASSFGLAGTNEQFF. The CDR3 DNA sequence: TGTGCCAGCAGCTTCGGGCTAGCGGGGACAAATGAGCAGTTCTTC.

V and J are TRBV15 and TRBJ1-6, with a weak D call TRBD1 (5 bases). V was clipped by 8 bases and J by 5 bases, with 13 bases between them. The CDR3 spans 14 residues. Germline CDR1 and CDR2: LNHNV and YYDKDF (reference sequence). CDR3 DNA sequence: TGTGCCACCGGTTTGGGGCCCAATAATTCACCCCTCCACTTT. Protein sequence: CATGLGPNNSPLHF.

The CDR3 DNA sequence: TGTGCCAGCAGTGGGGACAGAAAAGAGACCCAGTACTTC. Translating it yields CASSGDRKETQYF. The rearrangement uses TRBV2 and TRBJ2-5, with 7 bases aligning to TRBD1. V gave up 4 bases and J gave up 3 bases; unmatched junction bases: 2. CDR3 length equals 13 residues. Germline CDR1 and CDR2: SNHLY and FYNNEI.

The gene calls are TRBV30 and TRBJ2-7; the match to TRBD2 covers 7 bases. Germline V lookup: CDR1 GTSNPN, CDR2 SVGIG (reference sequence). The CDR3 has 14 amino acids. For the CDR3, the DNA is TGTGCTTTGGCCGAACTAGCGTTTTCCTACGAGCAGTACTTC. The encoded protein is CALAELAFSYEQYF.

In this sample, this clone turned up once. V usage is TRBV5-5 and J usage is TRBJ1-2, with 7 nucleotides matching TRBD1. The CDR3 is 14 residues long. Per germline, CDR1 SGHKS and CDR2 YYEKEE (reference sequence). J lost 5 bases, V lost 4 bases, and 8 bases had no gene match. CDR3 amino acids: CASSQTRGIYGYTF. CDR3 nucleotide sequence: TGTGCCAGCAGCCAAACCAGGGGGATTTATGGCTACACCTTC. The entire variable domain, with the rest obtained from reference TRBV5-5 and TRBJ1-2, is as follows: DAGVTQSPTHLIKTRGQQVTLRCSPISGHKSVSWYQQVLGQGPQFIFQYYEKEERGRGNFPDRFSARQFPNYSSELNVNALLLGDSALYLCASSQTRGIYGYTFGSGTRLTVV.

The chain employs TRBV15 and TRBJ1-2; a possible D gene is TRBD1 (6 bases). Trimming removed 5 bases from V and 8 bases from J, with 15 bases in between. This CDR3 region has 13 residues. CDR1 LNHNV and CDR2 YYDKDF come from the germline V gene (reference sequence). CDR3 in amino acids: CATSELQGRGYTF. CDR3 sequence (DNA): TGTGCCACCAGCGAATTACAGGGTCGGGGCTACACCTTC.

The CDR3 sequence is CARSGPGPVSNEKLFF. The CDR3 nucleotides are TGTGCCAGAAGCGGCCCCGGACCTGTCAGTAATGAAAAACTGTTTTTT. The chain employs TRBV5-3 and TRBJ1-4, with D uncertain. TRBV5-3 belongs to the ORF category, with a function that is uncertain. CDR3 length equals 16 residues. The germline V and J ends were trimmed by 4 bases and 4 bases, with 17 bases remaining between them.

V is TRBV2 and J is TRBJ2-3; D call uncertain. V was cut by 2 bases and J by 0 bases, with 15 bases left in between. This CDR3 is 17 amino acids long. Germline CDR1 SNHLY, CDR2 FYNNEI. CDR3 region: CASSELLGLQSTDTQYF. The CDR3 DNA is TGTGCCAGCAGTGAACTTCTAGGCCTACAAAGCACAGATACGCAGTATTTT.

The rearrangement joins TRBV10-3 to TRBJ2-3; the D is unclear. From germline, CDR1 is ENHRY and CDR2 SYGVKD. V gave up 5 bases and J gave up 8 bases, with 11 bases separating them. The CDR3 covers 12 residues. This CDR3 is CAISPHGGTQYF. Written as DNA, the CDR3 is TGTGCCATCAGTCCTCACGGTGGTACGCAGTATTTT.

The rearrangement uses TRBV4-2 and TRBJ1-4; D is unclear. CDR3 length: 22 residues. The germline V gene encodes CDR1 LGHNA and CDR2 YNFKEQ. Trimming cost V 2 bases and J 0 bases, with 28 bases left between them. CDR3 in amino acids: CASSQTTLGPTNSRPTNEKLFF. DNA for the CDR3: TGTGCCAGCAGCCAAACAACCTTAGGTCCTACCAATTCCCGACCAACTAATGAAAAACTGTTTTTT.

The chain combines TRBV5-1 with TRBJ1-1; D call uncertain. Trimming left V 0 bases short and J 6 bases short, with 3 bases between. The CDR3 runs to 11 residues. CDR1 is SGHRS, CDR2 YFSETQ, per germline. In nucleotides, the CDR3 is TGCGCCAGCAGCTTGGGCCCTGAAGCTTTCTTT. It specifies CASSLGPEAFF.

The V and J genes are TRBV5-5 and TRBJ1-5; D gene uncertain. CDR1 SGHKS and CDR2 YYEKEE come from the germline V gene (reference sequence). The CDR3 runs to 13 residues. V dropped 6 bases and J dropped 3 bases, with 10 bases sitting between them. This chain's CDR3 is CASNKDPNQPQHF. The CDR3, as DNA: TGTGCCAGCAATAAGGATCCCAATCAGCCCCAGCATTTT.

The chain is built from TRBV27 and TRBJ2-5; 9 nucleotides agree with TRBD1. The CDR3 contains 14 residues. The germline V gene encodes CDR1 MNHEY and CDR2 SMNVEV (reference sequence). After removal of 4 bases from V and 2 bases from J, the junction contained 2 bases not matched to a gene. The chain's CDR3 is CASSWTGAQETQYF. For the CDR3, the DNA is TGTGCCAGCAGTTGGACAGGGGCTCAAGAGACCCAGTACTTC.

The genes are TRBV19 and TRBJ1-1; D remains ambiguous. With 6 bases removed from V and 5 bases from J, the gap between germline ends came to 10 bases. The CDR3 extends over 12 amino acids. Germline lookup yields CDR1 LNHDA and CDR2 SQIVND (reference sequence). DNA for the CDR3: TGTGCCAGTAGCCCTTGGACGACTGAAGCTTTCTTT. It is translated as CASSPWTTEAFF. Combining the CDR3 with reference TRBV19 and TRBJ1-1 gives the whole variable domain DGGITQSPKYLFRKEGQNVTLSCEQNLNHDAMYWYRQDPGQGLRLIYYSQIVNDFQKGDIAEGYSVSREKKESFPLTVTSAQKNPTAFYLCASSPWTTEAFFGQGTRLTVV.

This clone was seen only once. The chain is built from TRBV7-9 and TRBJ1-1; D may be TRBD1 (5 bases). V dropped 1 base and J dropped 1 base, with 16 bases sitting between them. The CDR3 is 17 amino acids. In germline, CDR1 is SEHNR, CDR2 FQNEAQ (reference sequence). CDR3 loop: CASSLDPRRTGNTEAFF. The CDR3 region has the DNA TGTGCCAGCAGCTTAGATCCCAGACGCACAGGGAACACTGAAGCTTTCTTT.

The sample holds one count of this clone. V is TRBV6-6 and J is TRBJ1-2, with D maybe TRBD1 (5 bases). Germline assignment: CDR1 MNHNY and CDR2 SVGAGI (reference sequence). Trimming pared 5 bases from V and 2 bases from J, leaving 18 bases between. This CDR3 comprises 16 residues. CDR3 sequence reads: CASSTPSTVRNYGYTF. DNA for the CDR3: TGTGCCAGCAGTACTCCATCGACAGTGCGGAACTATGGCTACACCTTC.